The TCR beta chain under discussion was sequenced for a study of Ad26.COV2.S vaccination and SARS-CoV-2 variants. Notes on this clone: Its antigen is unidentified.

As for treatment: around 19 received Ad26.COV2.S at low or high dose, single or two shots; 5 received placebo; per-sample allocation not given. Collection of the samples took place on day 63 after the first injection of vaccine or placebo. Sequencing was performed with immunoSEQ multiplex PCR; in TCRdb, only in-frame clones are kept and a portion is missing. The data contain over 450,000 clones, around 89% of them singletons. This CDR3 region has 15 residues. In germline, CDR1 is LGHDT, CDR2 YNNKEL (reference sequence). V was shortened by 2 bases and J by 1 base, with 12 bases between the two germline ends. Broader study findings: Across vaccine and placebo recipients, the breadth of non-spike TCRs was similar. Substantial response breadth was reportedly seen for spike-specific CD8+ and CD4+ T cells after vaccination.

This sequence joins TRBV3-1 (or the pseudogene TRBV3-2) and TRBJ2-7; unclear D gene. This receptor was obtained from a person aged 18 to 65 who received the Ad26.COV2.S COVID-19 vaccine or a placebo. The material was peripheral blood, obtained in a trial of Ad26.COV2.S vaccine versus placebo. CDR3 sequence: CASSQPKWGSYEQYF. The CDR3 nucleotides are TGTGCCAGCAGCCAACCTAAGTGGGGTTCCTACGAGCAGTACTTC.